Described below is a single T cell receptor beta chain sequence and its context. The antigen is not known. The trim removed 7 bases at V and 6 bases at J, leaving 12 bases unmatched. Per germline, CDR1 SGHTA and CDR2 FQGNSA. The CDR3 covers 16 residues. As to treatment: some 20 received Ad26.COV2.S at low or high dose, single or two shots; a few received placebo; per-sample allocation not given. The samples were gathered on day 63 after the first injection of vaccine or placebo. This specimen comes from a study of Ad26.COV2.S vaccination and SARS-CoV-2 variants. The wider study: It was the COV1001 Ad26.COV2.S trial arm that included the donor. Donor got 5x10^10 or 1x10^11 viral particles of Ad26.COV2.S. General study findings and limits: Those who received vaccine or placebo ended up with similar non-spike TCR breadth.

Here immunoSEQ multiplex PCR was the method, and the copy in TCRdb shows in-frame clones only, minus some. The data show about 250,000 clones, around 90% seen once. The clonotype comes from a person aged 18-65 years who received the Ad26.COV2.S COVID-19 vaccine or a placebo. The chain links TRBV7-2 to TRBJ1-5; 10 bases align to TRBD1. Sequenced material: peripheral blood, taken in a trial of Ad26.COV2.S vaccine versus placebo. CDR3 amino acids: CASKADRGALSQPQHF. In nucleotides, the CDR3 is TGTGCCAGCAAAGCGGACAGGGGGGCCCTTAGTCAGCCCCAGCATTTT.